The present T cell receptor beta chain was sequenced within a study of neurological immune-mediated disorders. Documented time point: longitudinal time-point 3. This clonotype was counted many times. The antigen remains unidentified. TCRdb ran MiXCR on the 5' RACE reads and lists one entry per CDR3 protein. The sample records 40,000 or so distinct CDR3 sequences, about 14% being singletons. Broader study findings: TCR-beta repertoires seemed private in all groups, with no expanded CDR3 amino acid sequences shared. The greatest TCR clonal expansion appeared in HTLV-1-associated myelopathy and the smallest, falling below healthy controls, in multiple sclerosis.

The sample comprised PBMCs. The source of this sequence is a man aged 30-40 years in good health.

The chain's CDR3 is CASSIEAYDNEQFF. The CDR3 coding sequence is TGTGCCAGTAGTATCGAGGCGTACGACAATGAGCAGTTCTTC. The chain joins TRBV19 to TRBJ2-1; D is unclear. The CDR3 spans 14 residues. Trimming cost V 3 bases and J 5 bases, with 11 bases left between them. Germline V lookup: CDR1 LNHDA, CDR2 SQIVND (reference sequence).